This T cell receptor beta chain was profiled in a study of a mutant IDH1 vaccine in newly diagnosed glioma. The overall study: The study held visit V12 at week 35 and visit V13 at week 47.

Trimming pared 11 bases from V and 4 bases from J, leaving 15 bases between. The CDR3 has 13 residues. The germline V gene has CDR1 SEHNR and CDR2 FQNEAQ (reference sequence). Comment on this clone: Its antigen is as yet unknown.

Here immunoSEQ multiplex PCR was the method, and the copy in TCRdb shows in-frame clones only, minus some. The table records roughly 69,000 clones, approximately 86% of them present only once. Time point denoted: week 35, safety follow-up. Doses of 300 ug of mutant IDH1 20-mer peptide were given with topical imiquimod. At weeks 1, 3, 5, 7, 11, 15, 19 and 23, patients received a vaccination, eight in all. New astrocytomas of WHO grade 3 or 4 that were IDH1-mutant and ATRX-lost were found in the donors. The material was PBMCs, obtained from a glioma patient whose treatment included an IDH1 peptide vaccine. This receptor was identified in a man aged 25 to 40 with glioma. The chain couples TRBV7-9 to TRBJ2-1; D possibly uses TRBD1 or TRBD2 (5 bases each). The CDR3 nucleotides are TGTGCCTCGTCGGGACGGTCATACAATGAGCAGTTCTTC. Its translation: CASSGRSYNEQFF.